This TCR beta chain is from a study of T cell repertoires in aging, cancer and after chemotherapy. Findings of the study overall: In cancer patients, declining TCR diversity with age involved lost richness and lost evenness.

Multiplex touch-down PCR with TRB-A/B primers amplified rearranged V-D-J TRB sequences. In TCRdb, the multiplex PCR reads were re-called with MiXCR into one record per CDR3 protein. This sample carries thousands of distinct CDR3 sequences, 39% of them seen once, and the ten largest clones take about 3.8%. On this clonotype itself: Its antigen is unknown.

Germline-derived CDR1 and CDR2 are MNHEY and SMNVEV (reference sequence). V dropped 3 bases and J dropped 0 bases, with 8 bases sitting between them. CDR3 length equals 14 residues. The template was genomic DNA from peripheral blood, not RNA. This chain uses TRBV27 with TRBJ1-1; the D is unclear. Sequenced: blood. The receptor was isolated from a human donor in good health. CDR3 bases: TGTGCCAGCAGTTTGCTAGACATGAACACTGAAGCTTTCTTT. It is translated as CASSLLDMNTEAFF.